This T cell receptor (beta chain) stems from a study of glioma-infiltrating T cells after dendritic cell vaccination. V lost 1 base to trimming and J lost 2 bases; unmatched junction nucleotides: 4. The germline gives CDR1 MNHEY, CDR2 SMNVEV (reference sequence). The CDR3 consists of 17 residues. Amplification used 60 V beta primers and 13 J beta primers. Method: immunoSEQ multiplex PCR; TCRdb's copy keeps in-frame clones and lacks some. The top ten clones hold approximately 9.6% of a sample with about 50,000 clones, approximately 87% of them seen once. Time point noted: after dendritic cell vaccination, including at tumor progression/relapse.

This material consisted of blood, taken after dendritic cell vaccination. The receptor's source is a human donor with glioblastoma. This rearrangement joins TRBV27 to TRBJ2-1, with 11 bases aligning to TRBD2. The CDR3 loop reads CASSLFGTSGAYNEQFF. In DNA form, the CDR3 reads TGTGCCAGCAGTTTATTCGGGACTAGCGGAGCCTACAATGAGCAGTTCTTC.